The T cell receptor beta chain described here comes from a study of T cell responses to AZD1222 COVID-19 vaccine. Study at large: Samples with a second dose at about 4 or about 12 weeks were pooled together. Points from the study as a whole: It should be noted that donors were predominantly white British and more often female, and clonal diversity was possibly underestimated. Nearly half of spike-specific TCRs reportedly target variant regions that are unmutated in the B.1.351 and B.1.1.7 variants.

TCRdb keeps only in-frame clones here, not all; method: immunoSEQ multiplex PCR. The sample has tens of thousands of clones, around 85% seen once. For this clone: Antigen: not known.

CDR1 MNHEY and CDR2 SMNVEV come from the germline V gene (reference sequence). The CDR3 extends over 13 amino acids. V lost 7 bases, J lost 4 bases, and 11 bases lay in between. Sequencing was performed on peripheral blood, taken on day 0 of AZD1222 vaccination. This receptor was identified in an adult in good health. This chain uses TRBV27 with TRBJ2-1; a possible D gene is TRBD2 (5 bases). The CDR3 here is CASNPSGYNEQFF. The CDR3 DNA reads TGTGCCAGCAACCCATCGGGGTACAATGAGCAGTTCTTC.